A selection of T cell receptor beta chains follows, all from one sample in a study of shared clonotypes between healthy human individuals. Here immunoSEQ multiplex PCR was the method, and the copy in TCRdb shows in-frame clones only, minus some. The sample yields 2 million to 2.5 million clones, under 97% seen once. The sequencing sample was made of naive CD4+ T cells sorted from blood. The receptor source for this set is a man aged 18 to 30 in good health. Both conserved end residues are part of each CDR3. The D gene is left open where the match is weak. Clone size, where shown, is once, few, many, or a class for clones that have expanded.

v_gene: TRBV6-4
d_gene: TRBD1
len: 17
abundance: NA
j_gene: TRBJ1-6
CDR3aa: CASSPGQVFSYNSPLHF
CDR3nt: TGTGCCAGCAGTCCGGGACAGGTCTTCTCCTATAATTCACCCCTCCACTTT

v_gene: TRBV5-6
d_gene: NA
len: 16
abundance: NA
j_gene: TRBJ1-3
CDR3aa: CASSLSYAGTANTIYF
CDR3nt: TGTGCCAGCAGCTTGAGCTACGCCGGGACCGCGAACACCATATATTTT

v_gene: TRBV29-1
d_gene: TRBD1
len: 11
abundance: NA
j_gene: TRBJ1-2
CDR3aa: CSVMTGWYNTF
CDR3nt: TGCAGCGTGATGACAGGGTGGTATAACACCTTC

v_gene: TRBV7-2
d_gene: NA
len: 14
abundance: NA
j_gene: TRBJ2-7
CDR3aa: CASSLEARTYEQYF
CDR3nt: TGTGCCAGCAGCTTAGAGGCACGAACCTACGAGCAGTACTTC

v_gene: TRBV2
d_gene: TRBD2
len: 18
abundance: NA
j_gene: TRBJ2-6
CDR3aa: CASSDRLAGGLGANVLTF
CDR3nt: TGTGCCAGCAGTGACAGGTTAGCGGGAGGTCTGGGGGCCAACGTCCTGACTTTC

v_gene: TRBV4-3
d_gene: NA
len: 15
abundance: NA
j_gene: TRBJ2-3
CDR3aa: CASSQDGGSTDTQYF
CDR3nt: TGCGCCAGCAGCCAAGATGGCGGGAGCACAGATACGCAGTATTTT

v_gene: TRBV6-6
d_gene: TRBD1
len: 15
abundance: NA
j_gene: TRBJ1-1
CDR3aa: CASSYPGQGNTEAFF
CDR3nt: TGTGCCAGCAGTTACCCCGGACAGGGGAACACTGAAGCTTTCTTT

v_gene: TRBV19
d_gene: TRBD1
len: 16
abundance: NA
j_gene: TRBJ1-6
CDR3aa: CASSSPGQGIYSPLHF
CDR3nt: TGTGCCAGTAGTTCCCCGGGACAGGGGATTTATTCACCCCTCCACTTT

v_gene: TRBV5-4
d_gene: TRBD1
len: 14
abundance: NA
j_gene: TRBJ2-7
CDR3aa: CASTRTGGEFEQYF
CDR3nt: TGTGCCAGCACCCGGACAGGGGGCGAGTTCGAGCAGTACTTC

v_gene: TRBV7-2
d_gene: NA
len: 12
abundance: NA
j_gene: TRBJ1-1
CDR3aa: CASSVFPGRPLF
CDR3nt: TGTGCCAGCAGCGTATTTCCCGGGCGACCCCTTTTT

v_gene: TRBV5-4
d_gene: NA
len: 14
abundance: NA
j_gene: TRBJ1-4
CDR3aa: CASSSPAGTEKLFF
CDR3nt: TGTGCCAGCAGCTCCCCTGCCGGGACCGAAAAACTGTTTTTT

v_gene: TRBV11-3
d_gene: TRBD1
len: 13
abundance: NA
j_gene: TRBJ2-7
CDR3aa: CASSPGDSHEQYF
CDR3nt: TGTGCCAGCAGCCCCGGGGACAGCCACGAGCAGTACTTC

v_gene: TRBV10-1
d_gene: NA
len: 12
abundance: once
j_gene: TRBJ2-3
CDR3aa: CASSGIEAGEDF
CDR3nt: TGCGCCAGCAGTGGGATTGAGGCAGGGGAGGATTTT

v_gene: TRBV6-5
d_gene: NA
len: 16
abundance: NA
j_gene: TRBJ2-1
CDR3aa: CASSYSSVMVYNEQFF
CDR3nt: TGTGCCAGCAGTTACTCGTCAGTGATGGTCTACAATGAGCAGTTCTTC

v_gene: TRBV11-3
d_gene: NA
len: 13
abundance: NA
j_gene: TRBJ1-1
CDR3aa: CASSMAANTEAFF
CDR3nt: TGTGCCAGCAGCATGGCGGCGAACACTGAAGCTTTCTTT

v_gene: TRBV10-3
d_gene: TRBD2
len: 17
abundance: NA
j_gene: TRBJ2-1
CDR3aa: CAITRGSGTSSYNEQFF
CDR3nt: TGTGCCATCACCCGGGGGAGCGGGACGAGCTCCTACAATGAGCAGTTCTTC

v_gene: TRBV6-1
d_gene: NA
len: 13
abundance: NA
j_gene: TRBJ2-7
CDR3aa: CASSRDTSYEQYF
CDR3nt: TGTGCCAGCAGCCGGGACACCTCCTACGAGCAGTACTTC

v_gene: TRBV7-9
d_gene: NA
len: 14
abundance: NA
j_gene: TRBJ2-7
CDR3aa: CASSPPSRENEQYF
CDR3nt: TGTGCCAGCAGCCCACCCAGCCGGGAAAACGAGCAGTACTTC

v_gene: TRBV7-3
d_gene: TRBD1
len: 14
abundance: NA
j_gene: TRBJ2-1
CDR3aa: CASSLGTGLNEQFF
CDR3nt: TGTGCCAGCAGCTTGGGGACAGGGCTGAATGAGCAGTTCTTC

v_gene: TRBV19
d_gene: NA
len: 11
abundance: NA
j_gene: TRBJ2-1
CDR3aa: CASSILGEQFF
CDR3nt: TGTGCCAGTAGTATCCTCGGTGAGCAGTTCTTC

v_gene: TRBV6-4
d_gene: NA
len: 15
abundance: NA
j_gene: TRBJ1-6
CDR3aa: CASSVNREDNSPLHF
CDR3nt: TGTGCCAGCAGTGTAAACAGGGAGGATAATTCACCCCTCCACTTT

v_gene: TRBV2
d_gene: NA
len: 14
abundance: NA
j_gene: TRBJ2-1
CDR3aa: CASVGLLMGSEQFF
CDR3nt: TGTGCCTCCGTAGGACTACTCATGGGTAGTGAGCAGTTCTTC

v_gene: TRBV4-1
d_gene: TRBD1
len: 16
abundance: NA
j_gene: TRBJ2-1
CDR3aa: CASSPVPGQVYNEQFF
CDR3nt: TGCGCCAGCAGCCCCGTTCCGGGACAGGTATACAATGAGCAGTTCTTC

v_gene: TRBV7-9
d_gene: TRBD1
len: 12
abundance: NA
j_gene: TRBJ1-1
CDR3aa: CASPGGDSEAFF
CDR3nt: TGTGCCAGCCCGGGGGGGGACAGTGAAGCTTTCTTT

v_gene: TRBV4-3
d_gene: TRBD2
len: 16
abundance: once
j_gene: TRBJ2-1
CDR3aa: CASSQDELAGAREQFF
CDR3nt: TGCGCCAGCAGCCAAGATGAACTAGCGGGAGCCCGTGAGCAGTTCTTC

v_gene: TRBV7-8
d_gene: NA
len: 14
abundance: NA
j_gene: TRBJ2-7
CDR3aa: CASSSGRTDYEQYF
CDR3nt: TGTGCCAGCAGCTCAGGCAGGACAGACTACGAGCAGTACTTC

v_gene: TRBV4-3
d_gene: TRBD1
len: 16
abundance: NA
j_gene: TRBJ2-3
CDR3aa: CASSQGGQGAVGTQYF
CDR3nt: TGCGCCAGCAGCCAGGGAGGACAGGGGGCGGTGGGCACGCAGTATTTT

v_gene: TRBV7-9
d_gene: TRBD1
len: 16
abundance: once
j_gene: TRBJ1-5
CDR3aa: CASSNSGTGSGQPQHF
CDR3nt: TGTGCCAGCAGCAACTCCGGGACAGGGAGTGGTCAGCCCCAGCATTTT

v_gene: TRBV6-1
d_gene: TRBD1
len: 15
abundance: NA
j_gene: TRBJ2-2
CDR3aa: CASNQDRVDTGELFF
CDR3nt: TGTGCCAGCAACCAGGACAGGGTCGACACCGGGGAGCTGTTTTTT

v_gene: TRBV5-1
d_gene: NA
len: 15
abundance: NA
j_gene: TRBJ2-3
CDR3aa: CASSSPGQPTDTQYF
CDR3nt: TGCGCCAGCAGCTCCCCGGGACAACCCACAGATACGCAGTATTTT

v_gene: TRBV28
d_gene: NA
len: 15
abundance: NA
j_gene: TRBJ1-2
CDR3aa: CASSLGGALGYGYTF
CDR3nt: TGTGCCAGCAGTTTAGGGGGCGCGCTCGGCTATGGCTACACCTTC

v_gene: TRBV28
d_gene: NA
len: 13
abundance: NA
j_gene: TRBJ1-2
CDR3aa: CASSPMLDGGYTF
CDR3nt: TGTGCCAGCAGTCCGATGCTGGACGGGGGCTACACCTTC

v_gene: TRBV5-8
d_gene: TRBD1
len: 13
abundance: NA
j_gene: TRBJ2-7
CDR3aa: CASSHRDRYEQYF
CDR3nt: TGTGCCAGCAGCCACCGGGACAGGTACGAGCAGTACTTC